These T cell receptor beta chains were read from a single sample in a study of T cell changes during pregnancy in multiple sclerosis. TCRdb's table, derived via immunoSEQ multiplex PCR, lists solely in-frame clones and lacks some. Of tens of thousands of clones in the sample, about nine tenths were seen once. Sample: CD4+ T cells from peripheral blood mononuclear cells, taken after pregnancy. All receptors derive from a female donor in good health, enrolled as a control in a pregnancy study. The CDR3 runs from the conserved cysteine through the conserved F or W. Fields, in order: V gene, D gene, clone size, J gene, CDR3 DNA, CDR3 protein. D genes are given only for firm matches. Rows may omit the clone size; those that give it use once, few, many or a size class.

TRBV30	NA	NA	TRBJ1-1	TGTGCCTACACACCAGTACAGGGAAGGACTGAAGCTTTCTTT	CAYTPVQGRTEAFF
TRBV9	NA	NA	TRBJ2-3	TGTGCCAGCAGCGTAGTCTTCACAGATACGCAGTATTTT	CASSVVFTDTQYF
TRBV6-5	NA	NA	TRBJ2-1	TGTGCCAGCAGTTACAACGCGGGCTTATTCCCCAATGAGCAGTTCTTC	CASSYNAGLFPNEQFF
TRBV28	NA	few	TRBJ1-1	TGTGCCAGCAGTCCCGGGACATTGAACACTGAAGCTTTCTTT	CASSPGTLNTEAFF
TRBV2	TRBD2	once	TRBJ2-1	TGTGCCAGGACTAGCCTCCCCTACAATGAGCAGTTCTTC	CARTSLPYNEQFF
TRBV19	TRBD1	once	TRBJ1-2	TGTGCCAGTAGTCCTGACCCCGGACAGGGGTATAGCTATGGCTACACCTTC	CASSPDPGQGYSYGYTF
TRBV7-2	TRBD1	NA	TRBJ2-7	TGTGCCAGCAGCGCTGACAGGGGCTACGAGCAGTACTTC	CASSADRGYEQYF
TRBV6-1	TRBD1	NA	TRBJ2-1	TGTGCCAGCAGTGTAAAGACAGGGGGTGGGCGGGATGAGCAGTTCTTC	CASSVKTGGGRDEQFF
TRBV6-4	NA	NA	TRBJ2-1	TGTGCCAGCAGTCCCGGGACTGGTTTCGGTGAGCAGTTCTTC	CASSPGTGFGEQFF
TRBV10-3	TRBD1	NA	TRBJ2-1	TGTGCCATCAGTGAGTCAGGGGGCGATGAGCAGTTCTTC	CAISESGGDEQFF
TRBV9	NA	NA	TRBJ2-7	TGTGCCAGCAGCGTAGGTCTGGACACGACCTACGAGCAGTACTTC	CASSVGLDTTYEQYF
TRBV7-2	TRBD1	NA	TRBJ2-7	TGTGCCAGCAGCCAGGGACAGGGCCCCTACGAGCAGTACTTC	CASSQGQGPYEQYF
TRBV21-1	NA	NA	TRBJ1-3	TGTGCCAGCAGCAATTCGAGACAACTCTCCTCTGGAAACACCATATATTTT	CASSNSRQLSSGNTIYF
TRBV5-6	NA	NA	TRBJ1-5	TGTGCCAGCAGCTTTAGTATCAGCAATCAGCCCCAGCATTTT	CASSFSISNQPQHF
TRBV6-5	TRBD1	few	TRBJ2-1	TGTGCCAGCAGTTCCGGACAGGGTGGTGAGCAGTTCTTC	CASSSGQGGEQFF
TRBV7-2	TRBD2	NA	TRBJ2-1	TGTGCCAGCAGCTTAGGGGGTCTAGCGGGAGGCCCAAGGTACAATGAGCAGTTCTTC	CASSLGGLAGGPRYNEQFF
TRBV4-1	NA	NA	TRBJ2-7	TGCGCCAGCAGCCAAGAGAGGGGGGCGGGACAGTCCTACGAGCAGTACTTC	CASSQERGAGQSYEQYF
TRBV5-1	NA	NA	TRBJ2-1	TGCGCCAGCAGCTTGGTCCTAGCAGGGGATGAGCAGTTCTTC	CASSLVLAGDEQFF
TRBV2	NA	few	TRBJ1-1	TGTGCCAGCAGTGTTAAGACCAGGACTGAAGCTTTCTTT	CASSVKTRTEAFF
TRBV19	NA	NA	TRBJ2-7	TGTGCCAGTAGTCCTCTTTCTTTGACGGGAGACGAGCAGTACTTC	CASSPLSLTGDEQYF
TRBV7-9	NA	NA	TRBJ1-1	TGTGCCAGCAGCGTAGACGCGACAGCTGAAGCTTTCTTT	CASSVDATAEAFF
TRBV27	TRBD2	NA	TRBJ2-2	TGTGCCAGCCGCAAAGCGGGGGCTCTCGGCACCGGGGAGCTGCTTTTT	CASRKAGALGTGELLF
TRBV20-1	NA	NA	TRBJ1-5	TGCAGTGCCCGAGCGGTGGGCCGCCAGCATTTT	CSARAVGRQHF
TRBV6-1	NA	NA	TRBJ1-5	TGTGCCACCCAAAGGGGGGGACCCAATCAGCCCCAGCATTTT	CATQRGGPNQPQHF
TRBV19	TRBD1	NA	TRBJ2-2	TGTGCCAGTAGAACAATAGGAGGGGCAGGGGGCCGGACCGGGGAGCTGTTTTTT	CASRTIGGAGGRTGELFF
TRBV5-6	NA	NA	TRBJ2-1	TGTGCCAGCAGCTTGGGACAGCTCTCTTACAATGAGCAGTTCTTC	CASSLGQLSYNEQFF
TRBV11-3	NA	NA	TRBJ2-4	TGTGCCAGCAGCTTAGAACCAGGGGCCGAAAACATTCAGTACTTC	CASSLEPGAENIQYF
TRBV11-2	TRBD1	NA	TRBJ1-1	TGTGCCAGCAGCGAAACCGGGACAGGGAACACTGAAGCTTTCTTT	CASSETGTGNTEAFF
TRBV7-2	NA	NA	TRBJ2-2	TGTGCCAGCAGCTTGATTCCGGACAAGAACACCGGGGAGCTGTTTTTT	CASSLIPDKNTGELFF
TRBV5-1	TRBD1	NA	TRBJ2-7	TGCGCCAGCAGCCCGGACAGGGGGACCTACGAGCAGTACTTC	CASSPDRGTYEQYF
TRBV7-6	NA	NA	TRBJ2-1	TGTGCCAGCAGCTTAGCGTGGGGGGACTCCTACAATGAGCAGTTCTTC	CASSLAWGDSYNEQFF
TRBV7-7	TRBD2	NA	TRBJ2-3	TGTGCTAGCAGCTTAGGGGCGGGGGGGAGCACAGATACGCAGTATTTT	CASSLGAGGSTDTQYF
TRBV19	TRBD1	NA	TRBJ2-5	TGTGCCAGTAGTAAAACCTCTCAGGGGGCGCAAGAGACCCAGTACTTC	CASSKTSQGAQETQYF
TRBV18	TRBD1	NA	TRBJ1-1	TGTGCCAGCTCACCAAATACAGGGGGCTGGACTGAAGCTTTCTTT	CASSPNTGGWTEAFF
TRBV6-1	TRBD1	NA	TRBJ2-7	TGTGCCAGCAGTGCGGGACAGGAAAACGCTATTTGGTACGAGCAGTACTTC	CASSAGQENAIWYEQYF
TRBV30	TRBD1	NA	TRBJ1-6	TGTGCCTGGACCACCAGGGGGTCAGGGCGGAATTCACCCCTCCACTTT	CAWTTRGSGRNSPLHF
TRBV9	NA	NA	TRBJ2-1	TGTGCCAGCAGCGTAGGGGGCAGGAGTCCCAGACCGTACAATGAGCAGTTCTTC	CASSVGGRSPRPYNEQFF
TRBV21-1	NA	NA	TRBJ2-1	TGTGCCAGCAGCAATGGCGGGGGGGCCTACAATGAGCAGTTCTTC	CASSNGGGAYNEQFF
TRBV27	TRBD1	NA	TRBJ1-1	TGTGCCAGCAGTACAGGGGTGAACACTGAAGCTTTCTTT	CASSTGVNTEAFF
TRBV7-9	NA	once	TRBJ1-1	TGTGCCAGCAGCTTAAGGGGGAGCGGGAACACTGAAGCTTTCTTT	CASSLRGSGNTEAFF
TRBV7-2	NA	NA	TRBJ2-4	TGTGCCAGCAGCTGGAGGGGAGAAAACATTCAGTACTTC	CASSWRGENIQYF
TRBV19	TRBD1	NA	TRBJ2-6	TGTGCCAGTAGTTCACAGGGGCCTGGGGCCAACGTCCTGACTTTC	CASSSQGPGANVLTF
TRBV7-9	NA	NA	TRBJ2-1	TGTGCCAGCGGGGGGCTAGCGGAATATGAGCAGTTCTTC	CASGGLAEYEQFF
TRBV6-6	NA	NA	TRBJ1-3	TGTGCCAGCTTAGATTGGGGGGCTGGAAACACCATATATTTT	CASLDWGAGNTIYF
TRBV6-1	TRBD1	NA	TRBJ1-2	TGTGCCAGCAACCCTGGGACAGTTTCTAACTATGGCTACACCTTC	CASNPGTVSNYGYTF
TRBV6-5	NA	NA	TRBJ1-2	TGTGCCAGCGTTTCGAGCTATGGCTACACCTTC	CASVSSYGYTF
TRBV10-2	NA	NA	TRBJ2-5	TGCGCCAGCAGCCTACAGGGTTGGGAGACCCAGTACTTC	CASSLQGWETQYF
TRBV5-4	TRBD2	NA	TRBJ2-1	TGTGCCGGCAGCATAGGGACTAGCCTTAGGGGGAATGAGCAGTTCTTC	CAGSIGTSLRGNEQFF
TRBV19	TRBD2	NA	TRBJ2-3	TGTGCCAGTAGTATACGGGGGGGGCTGGGAGATACGCAGTATTTT	CASSIRGGLGDTQYF
TRBV18	NA	NA	TRBJ2-2	TGTGCCAGCTCACGGGGACGAGGGGGGACTACGATCACCGGGGAGCTGTTTTTT	CASSRGRGGTTITGELFF
TRBV2	NA	NA	TRBJ2-7	TGTGCCAGCAGTCAGGACATTAGTTACGAGCAGTACTTC	CASSQDISYEQYF
TRBV6-5	NA	NA	TRBJ1-1	TGTGCCAGCAGTTCTCCAGTGAACACTGAAGCTTTCTTT	CASSSPVNTEAFF
TRBV9	NA	NA	TRBJ2-1	TGTGCCAGCAGCGCTACTGTACTCGCAAATGAGCAGTTCTTC	CASSATVLANEQFF
TRBV5-1	NA	NA	TRBJ2-5	TGCGCCAGCAGTAGCGGCGTAGCGGAGACCCAGTACTTC	CASSSGVAETQYF
TRBV7-8	NA	NA	TRBJ2-5	TGTGCCAGCAGCTTAGGCCGCTCCCCAGGGAACGGAGAGACCCAGTACTTC	CASSLGRSPGNGETQYF
TRBV29-1	TRBD2	NA	TRBJ2-5	TGCAGCGTTTGGACTAGCGGGGGAGAGACCCAGTACTTC	CSVWTSGGETQYF
TRBV28	TRBD1	NA	TRBJ2-6	TGTGCCAGCAGTCCAGGGGGACAGGCTTCCGGGGCCAACGTCCTGACTTTC	CASSPGGQASGANVLTF
TRBV6-1	NA	NA	TRBJ1-5	TGTGCCAGCAGCACTACAAGTGATCAGCCCCAGCATTTT	CASSTTSDQPQHF
TRBV29-1	NA	NA	TRBJ1-1	TGCAGCGTTCCGGGCGAGGGCCACCCCTACACTGAAGCTTTCTTT	CSVPGEGHPYTEAFF